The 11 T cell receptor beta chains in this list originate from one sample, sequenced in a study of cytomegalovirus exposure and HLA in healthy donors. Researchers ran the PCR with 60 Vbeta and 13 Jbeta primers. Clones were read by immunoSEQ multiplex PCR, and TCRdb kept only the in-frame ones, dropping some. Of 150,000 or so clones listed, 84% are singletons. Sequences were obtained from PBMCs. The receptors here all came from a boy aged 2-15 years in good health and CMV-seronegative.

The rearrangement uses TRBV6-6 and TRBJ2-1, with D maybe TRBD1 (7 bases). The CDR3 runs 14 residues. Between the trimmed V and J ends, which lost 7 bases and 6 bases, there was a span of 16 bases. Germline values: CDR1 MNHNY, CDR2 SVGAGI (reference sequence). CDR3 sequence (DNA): TGTGCCAGCACCAGGGGGGACAGCTTCAATGAGCAGTTCTTC. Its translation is CASTRGDSFNEQFF.

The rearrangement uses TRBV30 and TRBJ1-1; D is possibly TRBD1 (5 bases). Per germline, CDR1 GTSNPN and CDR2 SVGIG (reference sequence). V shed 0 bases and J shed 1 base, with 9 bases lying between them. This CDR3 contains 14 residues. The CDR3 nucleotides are TGTGCCTGGAGTGTAGTCACAGGGAACACTGAAGCTTTCTTT. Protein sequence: CAWSVVTGNTEAFF.

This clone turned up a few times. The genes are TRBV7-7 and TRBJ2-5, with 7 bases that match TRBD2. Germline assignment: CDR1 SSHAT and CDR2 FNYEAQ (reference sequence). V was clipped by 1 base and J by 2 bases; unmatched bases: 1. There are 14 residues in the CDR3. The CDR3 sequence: CASSLGGGQETQYF. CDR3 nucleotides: TGTGCCAGCAGCTTAGGCGGGGGTCAAGAGACCCAGTACTTC.

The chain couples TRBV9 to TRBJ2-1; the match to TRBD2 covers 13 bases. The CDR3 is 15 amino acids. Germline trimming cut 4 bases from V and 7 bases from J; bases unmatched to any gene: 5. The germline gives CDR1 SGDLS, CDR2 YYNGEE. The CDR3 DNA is TGTGCCAGCAGCTTGGGACTAGCGGGACGGAATGAGCAGTTCTTC. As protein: CASSLGLAGRNEQFF.

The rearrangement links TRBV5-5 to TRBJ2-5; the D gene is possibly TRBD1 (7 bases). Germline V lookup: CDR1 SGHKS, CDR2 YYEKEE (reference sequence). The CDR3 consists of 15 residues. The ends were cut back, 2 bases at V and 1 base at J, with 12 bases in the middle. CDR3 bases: TGTGCCAGCAGCTTTACCCAGGGGGGCCAAGAGACCCAGTACTTC. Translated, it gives CASSFTQGGQETQYF. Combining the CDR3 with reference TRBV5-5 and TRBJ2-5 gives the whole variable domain DAGVTQSPTHLIKTRGQQVTLRCSPISGHKSVSWYQQVLGQGPQFIFQYYEKEERGRGNFPDRFSARQFPNYSSELNVNALLLGDSALYLCASSFTQGGQETQYFGPGTRLLVL.

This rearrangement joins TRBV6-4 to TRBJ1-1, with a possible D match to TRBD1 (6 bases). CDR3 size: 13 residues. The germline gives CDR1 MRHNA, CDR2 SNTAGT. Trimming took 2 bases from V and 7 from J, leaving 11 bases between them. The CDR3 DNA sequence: TGTGCCAGCAGTGACGAGTCAGGGGATGAAGCTTTCTTT. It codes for CASSDESGDEAFF.

Here the CDR3 reads CASISGTGGSEQYF. The CDR3 nucleotides read TGTGCCAGCATCTCCGGGACAGGGGGTAGCGAGCAGTACTTC. The genes are TRBV6-1 and TRBJ2-7; 11 bases agree with TRBD1. Germline assignment: CDR1 MNHNS and CDR2 SASEGT. This CDR3 spans 14 amino acids. V dropped 7 bases and J dropped 6; count of bases not matched to a gene: 8.

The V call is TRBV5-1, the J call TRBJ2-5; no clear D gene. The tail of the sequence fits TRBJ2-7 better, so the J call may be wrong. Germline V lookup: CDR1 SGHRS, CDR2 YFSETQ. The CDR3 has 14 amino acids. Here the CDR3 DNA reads TGCGCCAGCAGCTTGGTAGGTTTAGCCTACGAGCAGTACTTC. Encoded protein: CASSLVGLAYEQYF.

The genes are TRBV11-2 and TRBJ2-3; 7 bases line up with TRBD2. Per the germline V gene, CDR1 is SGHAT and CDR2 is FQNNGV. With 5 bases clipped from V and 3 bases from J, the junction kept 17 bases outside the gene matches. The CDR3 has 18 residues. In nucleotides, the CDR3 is TGTGCCAGCAGCCATTTTAATTGGAGGCGGGAGCAGACAGATACGCAGTATTTT. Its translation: CASSHFNWRREQTDTQYF. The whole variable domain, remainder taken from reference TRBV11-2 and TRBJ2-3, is EAGVAQSPRYKIIEKRQSVAFWCNPISGHATLYWYQQILGQGPKLLIQFQNNGVVDDSQLPKDRFSAERLKGVDSTLKIQPAKLEDSAVYLCASSHFNWRREQTDTQYFGPGTRLTVL.

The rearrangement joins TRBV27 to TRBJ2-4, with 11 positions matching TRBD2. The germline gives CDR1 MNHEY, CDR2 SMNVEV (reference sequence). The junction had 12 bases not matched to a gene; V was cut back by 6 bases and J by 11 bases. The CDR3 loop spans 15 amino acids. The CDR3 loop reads CASRGLTSGILVQYF. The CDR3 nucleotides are TGTGCCAGCAGAGGATTGACTAGCGGGATCCTAGTTCAGTACTTC.

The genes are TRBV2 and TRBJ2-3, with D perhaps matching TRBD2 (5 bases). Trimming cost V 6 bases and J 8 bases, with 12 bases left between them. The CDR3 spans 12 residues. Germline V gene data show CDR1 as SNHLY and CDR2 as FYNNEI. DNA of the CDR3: TGTGCCAGCAGGGGCGGACTGCGTACGCAGTATTTT. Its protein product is CASRGGLRTQYF.